This T cell receptor (beta chain) stems from a study of T cell repertoires in cytomegalovirus infection. On the study more broadly: CMV epitopes that were recently identified and HLA-C-restricted were used alongside well-studied HLA-B-restricted ones. Indications came from public TCR beta signatures; they pointed to CMV infection and to a matching HLA type. Findings and limits, study-wide: Pooled public TCR beta family frequency picked out CMV carriers with the relevant HLA. In two of eight donors, the top clonotype was HLA-C-restricted CMV-specific.

CDR3 length equals 16 residues. Germline-derived CDR1 and CDR2 are SGHTA and FQGTGA. V lost 5 bases and J lost 8; bases outside the gene matches: 11. TCRdb re-derived calls from the reads in MiXCR, one entry per CDR3 protein. The table shows around 340,000 distinct CDR3 sequences, with 25% to 30% occurring only once. About this clonotype itself: As yet, its antigen is unknown.

V is TRBV7-3 and J is TRBJ2-1, with TRBD1 matching 11 bases. The specimen was cultured PBMCs, collected from culture after CMV antigen stimulation. The clonotype was recovered from a human donor in good health (CMV status not recorded). Some clones in this sample may be carry-over from other donors' samples. The CDR3 reads CASSVTGTGGGDEQFF. In DNA, the CDR3 is TGTGCCAGCAGCGTGACCGGGACAGGGGGAGGCGATGAGCAGTTCTTC.